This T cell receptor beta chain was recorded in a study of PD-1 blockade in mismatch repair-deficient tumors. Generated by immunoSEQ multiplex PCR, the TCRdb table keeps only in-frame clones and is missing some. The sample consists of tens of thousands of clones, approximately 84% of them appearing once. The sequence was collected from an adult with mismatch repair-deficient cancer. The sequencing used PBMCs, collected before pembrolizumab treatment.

This CDR3 is CASSPTGGLNTEAFF. CDR3 nucleotides: TGTGCCAGCAGCCCCACAGGGGGGCTGAACACTGAAGCTTTCTTT. The genes are TRBV5-4 and TRBJ1-1; 8 positions agree with TRBD1. Germline V lookup: CDR1 SGHNT, CDR2 YYREEE (reference sequence). Trimming cost V 4 bases and J 0 bases; bases outside gene matches: 5. The CDR3 consists of 15 residues.